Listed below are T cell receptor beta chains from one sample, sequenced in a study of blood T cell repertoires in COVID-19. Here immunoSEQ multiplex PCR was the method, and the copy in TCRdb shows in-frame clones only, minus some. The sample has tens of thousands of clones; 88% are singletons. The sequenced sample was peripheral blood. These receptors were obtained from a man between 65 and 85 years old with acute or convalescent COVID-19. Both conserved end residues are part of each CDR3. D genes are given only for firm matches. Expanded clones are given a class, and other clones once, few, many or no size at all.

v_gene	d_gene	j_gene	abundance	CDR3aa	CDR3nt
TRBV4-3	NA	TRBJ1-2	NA	CASSRYSYGYTF	TGCGCCAGCAGCCGATATAGCTATGGCTACACCTTC
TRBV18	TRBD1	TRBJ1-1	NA	CASSPWTGMNTEAFF	TGTGCCAGCTCACCCTGGACAGGGATGAACACTGAAGCTTTCTTT
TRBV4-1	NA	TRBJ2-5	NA	CASSQEGAETQYF	TGCGCCAGCAGCCAAGAGGGGGCCGAGACCCAGTACTTC
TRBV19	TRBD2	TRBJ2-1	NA	CASSMGGMGNEQFF	TGTGCCAGTAGTATGGGGGGGATGGGTAATGAGCAGTTCTTC
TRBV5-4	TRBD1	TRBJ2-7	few	CASSPRTGLHEQYF	TGTGCCAGCAGCCCGAGGACAGGGCTACACGAGCAGTACTTC
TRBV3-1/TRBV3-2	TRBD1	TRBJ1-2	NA	CASSRTGPYGYTF	TGTGCCAGCTCACGGACAGGGCCCTATGGCTACACCTTC
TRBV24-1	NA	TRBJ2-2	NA	CATSDPLTTRGELFF	TGTGCCACCAGTGACCCGCTGACAACACGCGGGGAGCTGTTTTTT
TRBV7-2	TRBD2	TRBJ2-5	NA	CASSLGRGGEETQYF	TGTGCCAGCAGCTTAGGGCGGGGGGGCGAAGAGACCCAGTACTTC
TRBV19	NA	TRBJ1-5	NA	CAISPGGNQPQHF	TGTGCCATTAGTCCAGGAGGGAATCAGCCCCAGCATTTT
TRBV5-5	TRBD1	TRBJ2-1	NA	CASSPAARDRAFNEQFF	TGTGCCAGCAGCCCGGCGGCCCGGGACAGGGCCTTCAATGAGCAGTTCTTC
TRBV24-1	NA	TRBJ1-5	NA	CATSNSTDSNQPQHF	TGTGCCACCAGTAACAGTACAGATAGCAATCAGCCCCAGCATTTT
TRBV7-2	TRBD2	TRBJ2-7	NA	CASSLTSGVYEQYF	TGTGCCAGCAGCTTGACTAGCGGGGTCTACGAGCAGTACTTC
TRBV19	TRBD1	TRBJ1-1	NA	CASSYGQGATEAFF	TGTGCCAGTAGTTATGGACAGGGTGCCACTGAAGCTTTCTTT
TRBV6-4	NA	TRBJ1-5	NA	CASSANSNQPQHF	TGTGCCAGCAGTGCAAATAGCAATCAGCCCCAGCATTTT
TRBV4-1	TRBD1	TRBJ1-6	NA	CASSRDRASSYNSPLHF	TGCGCCAGCAGCCGGGACAGGGCTAGCTCCTATAATTCACCCCTCCACTTT
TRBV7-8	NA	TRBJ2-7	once	CASSFRGERQYF	TGTGCCAGCAGCTTTCGGGGAGAGCGGCAGTACTTC
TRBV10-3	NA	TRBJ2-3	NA	CASRPGAVTDTQYF	TGTGCCAGCAGACCAGGGGCAGTGACAGATACGCAGTATTTT
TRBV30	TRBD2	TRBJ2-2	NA	CAWSVRLAGGYYTGELFF	TGTGCCTGGAGTGTACGTCTAGCGGGGGGGTATTACACCGGGGAGCTGTTTTTT
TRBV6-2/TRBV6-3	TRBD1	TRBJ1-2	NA	CASSYRDRVGYGYTF	TGTGCCAGCAGTTACAGAGACAGGGTCGGCTATGGCTACACCTTC
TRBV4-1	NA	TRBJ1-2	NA	CASSQVGVEGYTF	TGCGCCAGCAGCCAAGTCGGGGTGGAGGGCTACACCTTC
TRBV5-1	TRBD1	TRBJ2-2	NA	CASSWDRVTFGELFF	TGCGCCAGCAGCTGGGACAGGGTAACGTTCGGGGAGCTGTTTTTT